The source of this T cell receptor (beta chain) is a study of response to subunit inactivated influenza vaccine. Findings and limits, study-wide: With each seasonal influenza vaccination, the authors suggested, few new T cells are recruited.

This clonotype was observed many times. What it binds is unknown. Trimming stripped 0 bases from V and 0 bases from J, with 12 bases between. The CDR3 runs 16 residues. Germline assignment: CDR1 DFQATT and CDR2 SNEGSKA (reference sequence). TCRdb used MiXCR to reprocess the RT-PCR reads, holding one entry per CDR3 protein. The repertoire holds hundreds of thousands of distinct CDR3 sequences, with approximately 13% as singletons. V usage is TRBV20-1 and J usage is TRBJ2-4, with D hard to call. The sequencing here drew on PBMCs from blood, taken around 15 days before vaccination. The sequence derives from a man in his forties or fifties who received an inactivated influenza vaccine. The CDR3, as DNA: TGCAGTGCTAGAGATCGGATGGGAATAGCCAAAAACATTCAGTACTTC. This gives the protein CSARDRMGIAKNIQYF.